These T cell receptor beta chains were read from a single sample in a study of shared clonotypes between healthy human individuals. Libraries were prepared by immunoSEQ multiplex PCR; TCRdb keeps only in-frame clonotypes and omits some of them. The sample lists nearly 750,000 clones, 72% occurring once. The material sequenced was memory CD4+ T cells sorted from blood. The receptors were sampled from a woman aged 25 to 45 in good health. Each CDR3 is given with its conserved first and last residue. D genes are given only for firm matches. Clone sizes are given selectively: once, few, many, or a class where the clone is expanded.

>TRBJ2-3|-|TRBV11-2|TRBD2
CASSLVGREGAQYF
TGTGCCAGCAGCTTAGTAGGGCGGGAGGGAGCGCAGTATTTT
>TRBJ2-3|-|TRBV5-4|-
CASSFPDRARDTQYF
TGTGCCAGCAGCTTCCCGGATCGGGCGAGAGATACGCAGTATTTT
>TRBJ1-1|once|TRBV14|-
CASSQPGRNTEAFF
TGTGCCAGCAGCCAACCCGGGCGGAACACTGAAGCTTTCTTT
>TRBJ2-7|-|TRBV5-1|-
CASSLGVGMGTYEQYF
TGCGCCAGCAGCTTGGGGGTCGGGATGGGGACCTACGAGCAGTACTTC
>TRBJ2-1|-|TRBV7-2|-
CASSLDTQTPYNEQFF
TGTGCCAGCAGCTTAGACACGCAAACCCCCTACAATGAGCAGTTCTTC
>TRBJ2-7|-|TRBV27|TRBD2
CASSSVLAGYEQYF
TGTGCCAGCAGTTCCGTACTAGCGGGCTACGAGCAGTACTTC
>TRBJ1-2|-|TRBV28|-
CASSFGDTLYGYTF
TGTGCCAGCAGTTTTGGGGACACCCTCTATGGCTACACCTTC
>TRBJ2-1|-|TRBV7-9|-
CASSDYHERGNEQFF
TGTGCCAGCAGCGATTATCATGAGAGGGGCAATGAGCAGTTCTTC
>TRBJ2-7|-|TRBV27|-
CASSLLSGVSYEQYF
TGTGCCAGCAGTTTGTTATCAGGGGTTTCCTACGAGCAGTACTTC
>TRBJ2-1|-|TRBV2|-
CASSVEGGNEQFF
TGTGCCAGCAGTGTTGAGGGGGGGAATGAGCAGTTCTTC
>TRBJ1-1|-|TRBV29-1|-
CSVGLGEGTEAFF
TGCAGCGTTGGCTTAGGGGAAGGGACTGAAGCTTTCTTT
>TRBJ1-3|-|TRBV18|-
CASSPPVGSGNTIYF
TGTGCCAGCTCACCACCGGTGGGGAGCGGAAACACCATATATTTT
>TRBJ1-1|few|TRBV19|-
CASKIGRNTEAFF
TGTGCCAGTAAAATAGGCAGGAACACTGAAGCTTTCTTT
>TRBJ1-5|-|TRBV4-2|-
CASSQDPGNQPQHF
TGTGCCAGCAGCCAAGATCCAGGTAATCAGCCCCAGCATTTT
>TRBJ2-1|few|TRBV30|-
CAPHGGTSYNEQFF
TGTGCTCCTCACGGAGGGACCTCCTACAATGAGCAGTTCTTC
>TRBJ1-1|once|TRBV28|-
CASNPGGVYEAFF
TGTGCCAGCAACCCTGGGGGAGTTTATGAAGCTTTCTTT
>TRBJ2-5|-|TRBV7-9|TRBD1
CASSTGQGVEETQYF
TGTGCCAGTTCAACGGGACAGGGGGTCGAGGAGACCCAGTACTTC
>TRBJ2-1|-|TRBV7-2|-
CASSLFLGNEQFF
TGTGCCAGCAGCTTGTTCCTCGGGAATGAGCAGTTCTTC
>TRBJ1-4|few|TRBV2|-
CASSFNEGHPQEKLFF
TGTGCCAGCAGTTTTAATGAGGGACATCCCCAAGAAAAACTGTTTTTT
>TRBJ2-7|-|TRBV7-8|-
CASSYTYGPGAGEQYF
TGTGCCAGCAGTTATACCTACGGACCGGGTGCGGGAGAGCAGTACTTC
>TRBJ1-2|few|TRBV29-1|-
CSAGTGYGYTF
TGCAGCGCCGGGACGGGCTATGGCTACACCTTC
>TRBJ2-2|many|TRBV14|TRBD2
CASRFSGTGELFF
TGTGCCAGCAGATTTAGCGGGACCGGGGAGCTGTTTTTT
>TRBJ2-1|-|TRBV5-1|TRBD2
CASDRGTSGSHEQFF
TGCGCCAGCGATCGGGGGACTAGCGGGAGCCATGAGCAGTTCTTC
>TRBJ2-1|-|TRBV19|TRBD2
CASSTPYSGYNEQFF
TGTGCCAGTAGTACGCCCTATAGCGGGTACAATGAGCAGTTCTTC
>TRBJ2-5|many|TRBV19|TRBD1
CASSVGQGGTQYF
TGTGCCAGTAGTGTCGGACAGGGTGGGACCCAGTACTTC
>TRBJ2-3|-|TRBV19|-
CASSISRADTQYF
TGTGCCAGTAGTATTAGTAGGGCTGATACGCAGTATTTT
>TRBJ1-2|-|TRBV7-9|TRBD1
CASSSGQGAIGYTF
TGTGCCAGCAGCTCCGGACAGGGGGCAATTGGCTACACCTTC
>TRBJ1-5|-|TRBV5-1|-
CATFIGPRASNQPQHF
TGCGCCACCTTTATAGGCCCCAGGGCGTCCAATCAGCCCCAGCATTTT
>TRBJ2-7|few|TRBV6-5|TRBD1
CASSLIQGGLYEQYF
TGTGCCAGCAGTTTAATACAGGGGGGCCTCTACGAGCAGTACTTC
>TRBJ2-3|few|TRBV18|-
CASSPMTNTRGDTQYF
TGTGCCAGCTCACCGATGACAAATACCAGGGGAGATACGCAGTATTTT
>TRBJ2-3|-|TRBV19|-
CASSMRQGFSDTQYF
TGTGCCAGTAGTATGAGGCAGGGGTTCTCAGATACGCAGTATTTT
>TRBJ2-1|-|TRBV18|TRBD2
CASSATLAGGNEQFF
TGTGCCAGCTCAGCGACTCTAGCGGGGGGGAATGAGCAGTTCTTC
>TRBJ2-7|-|TRBV10-3|-
CAISQDRSSYEQYF
TGTGCCATCAGCCAGGACAGAAGCTCCTACGAGCAGTACTTC
>TRBJ2-1|once|TRBV5-4|-
CASSRVVGSYNEQFF
TGTGCCAGCAGCCGTGTAGTTGGCTCCTACAATGAGCAGTTCTTC
>TRBJ2-7|-|TRBV7-8|-
CASSLVNSRVSAYEQYF
TGTGCCAGCAGCTTAGTGAACTCCAGGGTTTCGGCCTACGAGCAGTACTTC
>TRBJ2-3|few|TRBV18|-
CASSANQGFADTQYF
TGTGCCAGCTCAGCAAACCAGGGGTTCGCAGATACGCAGTATTTT
>TRBJ2-7|-|TRBV2|-
CASSVEYEQYF
TGTGCCAGCAGTGTGGAATACGAGCAGTACTTC
>TRBJ2-5|-|TRBV6-1|-
CASRVGEEETQYF
TGTGCCAGTAGGGTGGGGGAGGAGGAGACCCAGTACTTC
>TRBJ2-3|-|TRBV7-9|-
CASSLPRLWAESLGTQYF
TGTGCCAGCAGCTTACCCCGTTTGTGGGCGGAGTCACTTGGTACGCAGTATTTT
>TRBJ2-3|many|TRBV6-7|-
CASSYPSTDTQYF
TGTGCCAGCAGTTACCCATCCACAGATACGCAGTATTTT
>TRBJ1-2|few|TRBV19|-
CASSIDFYGYTF
TGTGCCAGTAGTATAGACTTCTATGGCTACACCTTC
>TRBJ2-7|-|TRBV5-1|TRBD2
CASSPTTSGSREQYF
TGCGCCAGCAGCCCAACGACTAGCGGGAGTCGTGAGCAGTACTTC
>TRBJ2-7|-|TRBV29-1|TRBD2
CSVSSGIATYEQYF
TGCAGCGTCTCTAGCGGGATTGCCACCTACGAGCAGTACTTC
>TRBJ2-7|-|TRBV6-5|-
CASRDGYEQYF
TGTGCCAGCAGAGACGGCTACGAGCAGTACTTC
>TRBJ1-1|-|TRBV5-1|TRBD1
CASSLAGGEIPEAFF
TGCGCCAGCAGCTTGGCAGGGGGCGAAATTCCTGAAGCTTTCTTT
>TRBJ2-7|-|TRBV15|TRBD1
CATSRLDRGPTYEQYF
TGTGCCACCAGCAGGCTGGACAGGGGGCCGACCTACGAGCAGTACTTC
>TRBJ2-1|once|TRBV6-1|TRBD2
CASSERTSGRFSEQFF
TGTGCCAGCAGTGAACGGACTAGCGGGAGGTTTAGTGAGCAGTTCTTC
>TRBJ2-7|many|TRBV7-2|TRBD1
CASSLEDRVIYEQYF
TGTGCCAGCAGCTTAGAGGACAGGGTAATCTACGAGCAGTACTTC
>TRBJ1-2|-|TRBV2|-
CASSERGSNYGYTF
TGTGCCAGCAGTGAGCGGGGCAGTAACTATGGCTACACCTTC
>TRBJ2-1|-|TRBV5-1|-
CASSLWGPESYNEQFF
TGCGCCAGCAGCTTGTGGGGACCGGAATCCTACAATGAGCAGTTCTTC
>TRBJ2-1|few|TRBV29-1|TRBD2
CSVGGGSSYNEQFF
TGCAGCGTCGGGGGAGGGAGCTCCTACAATGAGCAGTTCTTC
>TRBJ2-3|-|TRBV25-1|-
CASSGATGLRSTDTQYF
TGTGCCAGCAGTGGGGCAACGGGACTTCGGAGCACAGATACGCAGTATTTT
>TRBJ2-7|-|TRBV27|-
CASSGAEGRASSYEQYF
TGTGCCAGCAGTGGGGCCGAGGGACGGGCGAGCTCCTACGAGCAGTACTTC
>TRBJ1-4|-|TRBV7-6|-
CASRKRRDNEKLFF
TGTGCCAGCAGGAAAAGACGGGATAATGAAAAACTGTTTTTT
>TRBJ1-1|-|TRBV30|-
CAWNKAQGWGGEAFF
TGTGCCTGGAATAAAGCCCAGGGCTGGGGGGGTGAAGCTTTCTTT